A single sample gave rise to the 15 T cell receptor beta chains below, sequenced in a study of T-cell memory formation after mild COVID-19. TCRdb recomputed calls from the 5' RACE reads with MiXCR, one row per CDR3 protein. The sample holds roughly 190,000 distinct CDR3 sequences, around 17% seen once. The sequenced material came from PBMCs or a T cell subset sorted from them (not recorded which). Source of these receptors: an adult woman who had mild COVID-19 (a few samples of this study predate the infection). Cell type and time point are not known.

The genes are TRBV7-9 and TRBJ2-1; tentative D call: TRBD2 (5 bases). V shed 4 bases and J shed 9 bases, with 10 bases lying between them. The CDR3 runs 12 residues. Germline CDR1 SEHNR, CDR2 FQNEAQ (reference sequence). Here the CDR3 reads CASSWGESEQFF. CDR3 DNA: TGTGCCAGCAGCTGGGGAGAAAGTGAGCAGTTCTTC.

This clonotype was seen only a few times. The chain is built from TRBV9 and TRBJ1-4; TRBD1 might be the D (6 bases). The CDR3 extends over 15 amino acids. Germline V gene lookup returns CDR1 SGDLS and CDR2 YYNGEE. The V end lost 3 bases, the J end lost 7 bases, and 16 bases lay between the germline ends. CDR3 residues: CASSARQAASEKLFF. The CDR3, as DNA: TGTGCCAGCAGCGCTCGACAGGCTGCAAGTGAAAAACTGTTTTTT. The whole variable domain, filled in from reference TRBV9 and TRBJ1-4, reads DSGVTQTPKHLITATGQRVTLRCSPRSGDLSVYWYQQSLDQGLQFLIQYYNGEERAKGNILERFSAQQFPDLHSELNLSSLELGDSALYFCASSARQAASEKLFFGSGTQLSVL.

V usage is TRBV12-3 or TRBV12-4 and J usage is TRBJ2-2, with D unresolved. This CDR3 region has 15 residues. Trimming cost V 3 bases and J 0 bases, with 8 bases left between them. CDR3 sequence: CASSFVGANTGELFF. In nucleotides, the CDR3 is TGTGCCAGCAGTTTCGTGGGCGCGAACACCGGGGAGCTGTTTTTT.

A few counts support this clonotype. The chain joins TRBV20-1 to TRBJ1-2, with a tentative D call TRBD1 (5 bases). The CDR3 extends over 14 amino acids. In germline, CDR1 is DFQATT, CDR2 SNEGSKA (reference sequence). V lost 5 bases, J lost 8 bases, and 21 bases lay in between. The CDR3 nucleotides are TGCAGTGCTGACCGGGGCCGTCAGAGGGGAGGCTACACCTTC. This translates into CSADRGRQRGGYTF.

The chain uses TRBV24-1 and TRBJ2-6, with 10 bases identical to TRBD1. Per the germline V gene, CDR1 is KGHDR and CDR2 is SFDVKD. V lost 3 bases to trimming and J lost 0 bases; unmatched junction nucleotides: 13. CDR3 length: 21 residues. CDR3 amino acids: CATSDPPGTGAVGSGANVLTF. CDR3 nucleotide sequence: TGTGCCACCAGTGATCCACCGGGGACAGGGGCTGTCGGCTCTGGGGCCAACGTCCTGACTTTC.

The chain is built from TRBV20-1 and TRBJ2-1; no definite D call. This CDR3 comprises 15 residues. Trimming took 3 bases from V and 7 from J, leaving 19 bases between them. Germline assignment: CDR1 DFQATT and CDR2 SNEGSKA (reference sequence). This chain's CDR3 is CSASGARRDLNEQFF. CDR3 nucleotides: TGCAGTGCTAGTGGCGCACGGAGAGATTTAAATGAGCAGTTCTTC.

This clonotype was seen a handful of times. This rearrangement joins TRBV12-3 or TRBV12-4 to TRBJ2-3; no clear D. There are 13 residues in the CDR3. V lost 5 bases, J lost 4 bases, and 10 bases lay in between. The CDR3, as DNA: TGTGCCAGCAGTCGTAAACCTGCAGATACGCAGTATTTT. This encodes CASSRKPADTQYF.

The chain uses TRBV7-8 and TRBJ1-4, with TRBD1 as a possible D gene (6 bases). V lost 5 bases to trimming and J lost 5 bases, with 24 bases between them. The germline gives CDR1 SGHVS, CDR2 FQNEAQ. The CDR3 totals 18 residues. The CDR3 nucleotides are TGTGCCAGCAGCGTAATGGGGGCGCAATCAATCTCGAATGAAAAACTGTTTTTT. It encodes CASSVMGAQSISNEKLFF.

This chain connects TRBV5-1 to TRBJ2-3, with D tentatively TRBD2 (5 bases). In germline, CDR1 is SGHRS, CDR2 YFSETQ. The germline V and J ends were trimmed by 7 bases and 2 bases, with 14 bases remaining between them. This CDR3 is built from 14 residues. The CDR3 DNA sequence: TGCGCCAGCGGAGGAGCTCGAACCACAGATACGCAGTATTTT. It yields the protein CASGGARTTDTQYF. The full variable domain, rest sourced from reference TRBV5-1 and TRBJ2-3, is KAGVTQTPRYLIKTRGQQVTLSCSPISGHRSVSWYQQTPGQGLQFLFEYFSETQRNKGNFPGRFSGRQFSNSRSEMNVSTLELGDSALYLCASGGARTTDTQYFGPGTRLTVL.

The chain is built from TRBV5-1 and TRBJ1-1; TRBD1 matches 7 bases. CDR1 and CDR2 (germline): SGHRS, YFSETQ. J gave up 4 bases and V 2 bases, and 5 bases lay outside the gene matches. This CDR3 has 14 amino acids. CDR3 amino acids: CASSLWTGTTEAFF. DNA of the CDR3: TGCGCCAGCAGCTTATGGACAGGCACCACTGAAGCTTTCTTT.

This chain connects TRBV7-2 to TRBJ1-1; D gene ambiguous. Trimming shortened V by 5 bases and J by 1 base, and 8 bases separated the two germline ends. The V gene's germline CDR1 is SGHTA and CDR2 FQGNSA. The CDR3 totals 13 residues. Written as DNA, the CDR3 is TGTGCCAGCAGCGTTTTCGAGAACACTGAAGCTTTCTTT. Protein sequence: CASSVFENTEAFF. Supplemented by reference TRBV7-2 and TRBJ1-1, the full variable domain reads GAGVSQSPSNKVTEKGKDVELRCDPISGHTALYWYRQSLGQGLEFLIYFQGNSAPDKSGLPSDRFSAERTGGSVSTLTIQRTQQEDSAVYLCASSVFENTEAFFGQGTRLTVV.

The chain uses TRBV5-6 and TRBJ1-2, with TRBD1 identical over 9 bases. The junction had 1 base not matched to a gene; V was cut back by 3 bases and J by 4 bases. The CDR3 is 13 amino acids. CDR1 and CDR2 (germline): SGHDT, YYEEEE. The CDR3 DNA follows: TGTGCCAGCAGCTGGGGACAGGGCTATGGCTACACCTTC. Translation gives CASSWGQGYGYTF. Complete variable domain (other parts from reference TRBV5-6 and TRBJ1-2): DAGVTQSPTHLIKTRGQQVTLRCSPKSGHDTVSWYQQALGQGPQFIFQYYEEEERQRGNFPDRFSGHQFPNYSSELNVNALLLGDSALYLCASSWGQGYGYTFGSGTRLTVV.

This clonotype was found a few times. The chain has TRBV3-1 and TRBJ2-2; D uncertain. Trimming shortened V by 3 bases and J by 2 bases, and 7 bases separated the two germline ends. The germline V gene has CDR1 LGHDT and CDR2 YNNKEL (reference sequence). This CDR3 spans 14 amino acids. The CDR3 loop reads CASSQQTNTGELFF. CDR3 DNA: TGTGCCAGCAGCCAGCAGACCAACACCGGGGAGCTGTTTTTT.

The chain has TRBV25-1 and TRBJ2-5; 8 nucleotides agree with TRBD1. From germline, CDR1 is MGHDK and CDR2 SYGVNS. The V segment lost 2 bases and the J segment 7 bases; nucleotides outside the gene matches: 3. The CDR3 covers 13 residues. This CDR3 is CASSERDRGTQYF. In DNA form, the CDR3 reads TGTGCCAGCAGTGAACGAGACAGGGGGACCCAGTACTTC.

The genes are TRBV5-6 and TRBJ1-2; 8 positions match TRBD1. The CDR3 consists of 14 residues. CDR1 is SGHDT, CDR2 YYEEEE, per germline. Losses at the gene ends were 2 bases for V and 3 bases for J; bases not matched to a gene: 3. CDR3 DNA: TGTGCCAGCAGCTTACAGGGGGTGGACTATGGCTACACCTTC. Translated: CASSLQGVDYGYTF.